A selection of T cell receptor beta chains follows, all from one sample in a study of blood T cell repertoires in COVID-19. Only in-frame clones appear in the TCRdb table, and some are missing; sequencing was by immunoSEQ multiplex PCR. The sample lists roughly 250,000 clones; about 80% were seen once. Sequenced sample: peripheral blood. These receptor sequences come from a woman at least 80 years old with acute or convalescent COVID-19. Each CDR3 is given with its conserved first and last residue. The D gene is left open where the match is weak. Clone size, where shown, is once, few, many, or a class for clones that have expanded.

j_call | cdr3_length | d_call | v_call | clone_size | cdr3_aa | cdr3_nt
TRBJ2-7 | 13 | TRBD1 | TRBV12-3/TRBV12-4 | few | CASSIDRGREQYF | TGTGCCAGCAGCATTGATAGGGGGCGTGAGCAGTACTTC
TRBJ2-7 | 17 | TRBD2 | TRBV7-6 | NA | CASSLVTSGDVSYEQYF | TGTGCCAGCAGCTTAGTAACTAGCGGGGATGTATCCTACGAGCAGTACTTC
TRBJ1-4 | 14 | NA | TRBV5-4 | NA | CASSPGGGREKLFF | TGTGCCAGCAGCCCCGGCGGGGGGCGTGAAAAACTGTTTTTT
TRBJ1-5 | 14 | TRBD1 | TRBV18 | NA | CASATGGNNQPQHF | TGTGCCAGCGCGACAGGGGGGAACAATCAGCCCCAGCATTTT
TRBJ2-3 | 13 | NA | TRBV11-2 | few | CASSKQGTDTQYF | TGTGCCAGCAGTAAGCAGGGGACAGATACGCAGTATTTT
TRBJ2-3 | 14 | NA | TRBV10-3 | NA | CAISSVNPADTQYF | TGTGCCATCAGCTCAGTGAACCCCGCAGATACGCAGTATTTT
TRBJ2-3 | 14 | TRBD2 | TRBV6-4 | once | CASSVAGGTDTQYF | TGTGCCAGCAGTGTAGCGGGAGGGACAGATACGCAGTATTTT
TRBJ2-1 | 18 | TRBD1 | TRBV5-4 | NA | CASSLEGWGTGGPREQFF | TGTGCCAGCAGCTTGGAGGGGTGGGGGACAGGGGGACCCCGAGAGCAGTTCTTC
TRBJ2-1 | 15 | NA | TRBV5-4 | NA | CASSVRDIRGNEQFF | TGTGCCAGCAGCGTCCGGGACATAAGAGGCAATGAGCAGTTCTTC
TRBJ1-5 | 14 | TRBD1 | TRBV30 | NA | CAWNGQGVGQPQHF | TGTGCCTGGAATGGACAGGGGGTAGGCCAGCCCCAGCATTTT
TRBJ1-4 | 15 | NA | TRBV5-1 | NA | CASSLSGVANEKLFF | TGCGCCAGCAGCTTGTCCGGGGTGGCTAATGAAAAACTGTTTTTT
TRBJ2-7 | 15 | TRBD1 | TRBV18 | NA | CASSPGQGRSYEQYF | TGTGCCAGCTCACCGGGACAGGGGCGATCCTACGAGCAGTACTTC
TRBJ2-2 | 15 | NA | TRBV5-1 | few | CASSLAGQNTGELFF | TGCGCCAGCAGCTTGGCGGGACAGAACACCGGGGAGCTGTTTTTT
TRBJ2-1 | 14 | NA | TRBV10-3 | NA | CAISVRGSYNEQFF | TGTGCCATCAGTGTGAGAGGTTCCTACAATGAGCAGTTCTTC
TRBJ2-1 | 13 | NA | TRBV12-3/TRBV12-4 | few | CASSSQTYNEQFF | TGTGCCAGCAGTTCCCAGACCTACAATGAGCAGTTCTTC
TRBJ2-7 | 14 | TRBD2 | TRBV11-2 | NA | CASTAGGWAYEQYF | TGTGCCAGCACCGCGGGGGGGTGGGCCTACGAGCAGTACTTC